A single sample gave rise to the 5 T cell receptor beta chains below, sequenced in a study of blood T cell repertoires in COVID-19. Clones were read by immunoSEQ multiplex PCR, and TCRdb kept only the in-frame ones, dropping some. Of 650,000 to 800,000 clones listed, about nine tenths are singletons. The sample consisted of peripheral blood. These receptors were collected from a woman in her late teens or twenties with acute or convalescent COVID-19.

This clone was picked up one time. The J gene is TRBJ2-7, the V gene TRBV21-1; no DNA check was done on the table's D call, TRBD1. TRBV21-1 is shown as a pseudogene. CDR3 size: 15 residues. The CDR3 sequence: CASSTAWARAYEQYF. The CDR3 nucleotides are TGTGCCAGCAGCACGGCGTGGGCCAGGGCCTACGAGCAGTACTTC.

The rearrangement uses TRBV18 and TRBJ2-3, with TRBD1 matching over 9 bases. Trimming took 0 bases from V and 6 from J; bases not matched to a gene: 4. The CDR3 is made up of 15 amino acids. Germline CDR1 is KGHSH and CDR2 is LQKENI. CDR3 in amino acids: CASSPPGQGGDTQYF. The CDR3 bases are TGTGCCAGCTCACCACCGGGACAGGGAGGGGATACGCAGTATTTT.

V is TRBV4-2 and J is TRBJ2-2; D uncertain. This CDR3 is 14 amino acids long. V lost 3 bases, J lost 1 base, and 6 bases lay in between. Germline lookup yields CDR1 LGHNA and CDR2 YNFKEQ. The DNA for the CDR3 is TGTGCCAGCAGCCACGCCGGGAACACCGGGGAGCTGTTTTTT. It codes for CASSHAGNTGELFF.

This clone was observed once. J is TRBJ1-5 and V is TRBV7-9; D is perhaps TRBD1 (5 bases). This CDR3 has 16 residues. Germline values: CDR1 SEHNR, CDR2 FQNEAQ (reference sequence). V lost 5 bases and J lost 2, with 16 bases in between. CDR3 in DNA: TGTGCCAGCAGCGTGGAGTTGTCGGGGGGCAATCAGCCCCAGCATTTT. Protein sequence: CASSVELSGGNQPQHF.

This chain uses TRBV12-5 with TRBJ1-1, with 10 bases lining up with TRBD1. Per the germline V gene, CDR1 is LGHNT and CDR2 is FRNRAP. The CDR3 extends over 16 amino acids. Losses at the gene ends were 5 bases for V and 1 base for J; bases not matched to a gene: 7. CDR3 DNA sequence: TGTGCTAGTGGTGCAGGGACAGGGGTTACGAACACTGAAGCTTTCTTT. It yields the protein CASGAGTGVTNTEAFF.